This entry lists 26 T cell receptor beta chains sequenced from one sample in a study of T cell responses to AZD1222 COVID-19 vaccine. Produced via immunoSEQ multiplex PCR; TCRdb's table is partial and in-frame only. The top ten clones hold about 1.6% of a sample with 100,000 to 150,000 clones, more than 80% of them seen once. Sequenced here: peripheral blood, sampled on day 0 of AZD1222 vaccination. These receptor sequences come from an adult in good health.

V is TRBV2 and J is TRBJ1-2, with 8 bases matching TRBD1. The CDR3 contains 17 residues. V was clipped by 2 bases and J by 1 base; unmatched bases: 9. Germline assignment: CDR1 SNHLY and CDR2 FYNNEI. The CDR3 DNA reads TGTGCCAGCAGTGAACAGCCCAGGGGGCGAAATAACTATGGCTACACCTTC. This translates into CASSEQPRGRNNYGYTF.

The chain uses TRBV28 and TRBJ2-1; the D is unclear. There are 15 residues in the CDR3. Per the germline V gene, CDR1 is MDHEN and CDR2 is SYDVKM. Trimming pared 8 bases from V and 1 base from J, leaving 15 bases between. This chain's CDR3 is CASAEARISYNEQFF. The CDR3 DNA follows: TGTGCCAGCGCCGAGGCAAGAATTTCCTACAATGAGCAGTTCTTC.

CDR3 nucleotide sequence: TGTGCCAGCAGCGTGGGGACAGGCAACGCTAATGAAAAACTGTTTTTT. Translating gives CASSVGTGNANEKLFF. The V gene is TRBV9, the J gene TRBJ1-4; 8 bases are a match to TRBD1. V trimming: 2 bases; J trimming: 3 bases; junction bases outside the gene matches: 6. The CDR3 totals 16 residues. Germline assignment: CDR1 SGDLS and CDR2 YYNGEE. The complete variable domain, with remaining parts taken from reference TRBV9 and TRBJ1-4, reads DSGVTQTPKHLITATGQRVTLRCSPRSGDLSVYWYQQSLDQGLQFLIQYYNGEERAKGNILERFSAQQFPDLHSELNLSSLELGDSALYFCASSVGTGNANEKLFFGSGTQLSVL.

This chain links TRBV28 with TRBJ1-2; no clear D. Per germline, CDR1 MDHEN and CDR2 SYDVKM. This CDR3 has 14 amino acids. Between the trimmed V and J ends, which lost 1 base and 8 bases, there was a span of 14 bases. CDR3 DNA: TGTGCCAGCAGTTTATACACCAATGGGGTCGGCTACACCTTC. This translates into CASSLYTNGVGYTF.

The V gene is TRBV10-3, the J gene TRBJ1-6, with D unresolved. The CDR3 spans 14 residues. The V gene lost 6 bases and the J gene lost 5 bases, with 11 bases spanning the gap. CDR1 is ENHRY, CDR2 SYGVKD, per germline. The CDR3 DNA reads as TGTGCCATCAGGGGCGGCAGTGATAATTCACCCCTCCACTTT. It is translated as CAIRGGSDNSPLHF.

CDR3 protein: CASGSYTGELFF. The CDR3, as DNA: TGTGCCAGCGGCTCCTACACCGGGGAGCTGTTTTTT. The gene calls are TRBV19 and TRBJ2-2, with no clear D. V lost 9 bases and J 3 bases, leaving 8 bases between the germline ends. CDR1 LNHDA and CDR2 SQIVND come from the germline V gene (reference sequence). The CDR3 runs 12 residues.

This chain joins TRBV19 and TRBJ1-2; D remains ambiguous. In germline, CDR1 is LNHDA, CDR2 SQIVND (reference sequence). Trimming removed 3 bases at V and 1 base at J, with 9 bases between. The CDR3 totals 14 residues. The CDR3 DNA reads as TGTGCCAGTAGTATTTTGGCAGTTAACTATGGCTACACCTTC. Its protein is CASSILAVNYGYTF.

Points on this clone: Other DNA sequences in this sample translate to the same CDR3. This chain uses TRBV24-1 with TRBJ2-7; D is perhaps TRBD2 (5 bases). Germline CDR1 and CDR2: KGHDR and SFDVKD. V lost 5 bases and J lost 4, with 5 bases in between. The CDR3 totals 11 residues. This CDR3 reads CATSGGYEQYF. The CDR3, as DNA: TGTGCCACCAGTGGCGGGTACGAGCAGTACTTC.

V and J are TRBV4-2 and TRBJ2-7; the D gene could be TRBD1 or TRBD2 (5 bases each). Germline CDR1 LGHNA, CDR2 YNFKEQ. Trimming removed 0 bases from V and 1 base from J, with 13 bases in between. The CDR3 is 16 amino acids. The CDR3 nucleotides read TGTGCCAGCAGCCAAGATAACGCTGGGGGATCCTACGAGCAGTACTTC. Its translation: CASSQDNAGGSYEQYF.

The chain couples TRBV24-1 to TRBJ2-1, with a weak D call TRBD1 (5 bases). V was clipped by 9 bases and J by 2 bases, with 16 bases between them. Germline lookup yields CDR1 KGHDR and CDR2 SFDVKD. There are 15 residues in the CDR3. CDR3: CATEGANGPYNEQFF. In DNA, the CDR3 is TGTGCCACCGAAGGGGCTAATGGACCCTACAATGAGCAGTTCTTC.

The chain combines TRBV19 with TRBJ2-1; D not resolved. Trimming took 3 bases from V and 6 from J, leaving 9 bases between them. The CDR3 is 13 residues long. Germline V lookup: CDR1 LNHDA, CDR2 SQIVND (reference sequence). This CDR3 is CASSIAVSNEQFF. For the CDR3, the DNA is TGTGCCAGTAGTATTGCCGTCTCCAATGAGCAGTTCTTC.

The chain combines TRBV4-1 with TRBJ1-3, with unresolved D. The CDR3 runs to 11 residues. V was cut by 0 bases and J by 11 bases, with 5 bases left in between. Germline V lookup: CDR1 MGHRA, CDR2 YSYEKL. The CDR3, as DNA: TGCGCCAGCAGCCAAGATGGTGCCATATATTTT. This translates into CASSQDGAIYF.

The rearrangement uses TRBV5-4 and TRBJ2-7; the match to TRBD2 covers 8 bases. Trimming took 1 base from V and 4 from J; bases not matched to a gene: 4. The CDR3 is made up of 14 amino acids. Germline values: CDR1 SGHNT, CDR2 YYREEE (reference sequence). CDR3 in DNA: TGTGCCAGCAGCTTGTTCAGCGGGAGTTACGAGCAGTACTTC. This sequence encodes CASSLFSGSYEQYF.

The chain combines TRBV2 with TRBJ2-2; TRBD1 matches 9 bases. This CDR3 is built from 15 residues. CDR1 is SNHLY, CDR2 FYNNEI, per germline. The ends lost 6 bases at V and 3 bases at J; junction bases unmatched: 5. Written as DNA, the CDR3 is TGTGCCAGCAGCGCGACAGGGGGAGACACCGGGGAGCTGTTTTTT. It specifies CASSATGGDTGELFF.

The J gene is TRBJ1-6, the V gene TRBV5-6; tentatively, D is TRBD1 (6 bases). Trimming stripped 0 bases from V and 9 bases from J, with 13 bases between. CDR3 size: 15 residues. The germline V gene encodes CDR1 SGHDT and CDR2 YYEEEE. The CDR3 loop reads CASSLAGRGGSPLHF. CDR3 DNA: TGTGCCAGCAGCTTGGCCGGCAGGGGAGGTTCACCCCTCCACTTT.

This chain links TRBV18 with TRBJ2-7; 9 bases line up with TRBD1. CDR3 length: 14 amino acids. J lost 7 bases, V lost 5 bases, and 9 bases had no gene match. The germline V gene has CDR1 KGHSH and CDR2 LQKENI. The CDR3 reads CASSSPGTGREQYF. CDR3 DNA: TGTGCCAGCTCAAGTCCCGGGACAGGGCGGGAGCAGTACTTC.

This chain connects TRBV9 to TRBJ2-7; D gene unclear. Germline CDR1 reads SGDLS; CDR2 reads YYNGEE. The CDR3 extends over 14 amino acids. Trimming shortened V by 0 bases and J by 2 bases, and 9 bases separated the two germline ends. The CDR3 protein is CASSVEDGPYEQYF. CDR3 coding DNA: TGTGCCAGCAGCGTAGAGGACGGACCCTACGAGCAGTACTTC.

The rearrangement uses TRBV18 and TRBJ2-3, with unresolved D. Trimming took off 3 bases at V and 5 bases at J, with 18 bases between the two ends. The CDR3 sequence is 16 residues long. Germline CDR1 KGHSH, CDR2 LQKENI. The CDR3 region has the DNA TGTGCCAGCTCACCGACCGTCTCGTGGAACGGAGATACGCAGTATTTT. This gives the protein CASSPTVSWNGDTQYF.

This chain uses TRBV5-1 with TRBJ2-3; 10 bases match TRBD2. CDR3 length: 13 residues. J lost 1 base, V lost 7 bases, and 0 bases had no gene match. Per germline, CDR1 SGHRS and CDR2 YFSETQ. The CDR3 reads CASGTSGTDTQYF. DNA of the CDR3: TGCGCCAGCGGGACTAGCGGCACAGATACGCAGTATTTT.

The rearrangement uses TRBV7-2 and TRBJ2-3, with 9 bases lining up with TRBD2. With 2 bases clipped from V and 5 bases from J, the junction kept 11 bases outside the gene matches. The germline V gene encodes CDR1 SGHTA and CDR2 FQGNSA. This CDR3 region has 17 residues. CDR3 sequence reads: CASSLLGGRAVLDTQYF. The CDR3 DNA reads TGTGCCAGCAGCTTACTAGGCGGGAGGGCCGTTTTAGATACGCAGTATTTT.

The gene calls are TRBV5-6 and TRBJ2-5; 7 nucleotides line up with TRBD1. Germline V CDR1 and CDR2: SGHDT, YYEEEE. The CDR3 is 15 amino acids. V shed 6 bases, J shed 2 bases, and the junction held 10 bases outside the gene matches. The CDR3 protein is CASTSLRTGQETQYF. CDR3 bases: TGTGCCAGCACCAGCTTGCGGACAGGACAAGAGACCCAGTACTTC.

The V and J genes are TRBV19 and TRBJ2-7; D is unresolved. The germline V and J ends were trimmed by 2 bases and 1 base, with 9 bases remaining between them. This CDR3 is 14 amino acids long. CDR1 and CDR2 from the germline V gene are LNHDA and SQIVND (reference sequence). CDR3 in amino acids: CASSILHGSYEQYF. The CDR3 bases are TGTGCCAGTAGTATATTGCATGGATCCTACGAGCAGTACTTC.

This sequence joins TRBV6-5 and TRBJ1-1, with D possibly being TRBD1 (5 bases). V gave up 0 bases and J gave up 0 bases, with 8 bases separating them. The CDR3 is 15 amino acids. Germline assignment: CDR1 MNHEY and CDR2 SVGAGI. This CDR3 reads CASSYSGRVNTEAFF. The CDR3 DNA reads TGTGCCAGCAGTTACTCGGGGCGGGTGAACACTGAAGCTTTCTTT.

This sequence joins TRBV10-3 and TRBJ2-1, with D uncertain. Germline V gives CDR1 ENHRY, CDR2 SYGVKD. The V gene lost 4 bases and the J gene lost 5 bases, with 6 bases spanning the gap. The CDR3 totals 12 residues. The CDR3 DNA reads as TGTGCCATCAGTGGCTGGGACAATGAGCAGTTCTTC. Translated, it gives CAISGWDNEQFF.

This rearrangement joins TRBV27 to TRBJ1-5, with D tentatively TRBD1 (5 bases). This CDR3 region has 17 residues. Germline CDR1 MNHEY, CDR2 SMNVEV (reference sequence). Trimming shortened V by 3 bases and J by 2 bases, and 17 bases separated the two germline ends. The CDR3 nucleotides are TGTGCCAGCAGTTTGTATGCGGGACTGCAAGGCAATCAGCCCCAGCATTTT. Protein: CASSLYAGLQGNQPQHF.

The V gene is TRBV7-7, the J gene TRBJ2-5; 7 nucleotides match TRBD1. Per the germline V gene, CDR1 is SSHAT and CDR2 is FNYEAQ (reference sequence). J gave up 7 bases and V 5 bases, and 16 bases lay outside the gene matches. The CDR3 length is 16 residues. The CDR3, as DNA: TGTGCCAGCAGCCCACAGACAGGGTCAGACCTAAGGACCCAGTACTTC. The encoded protein is CASSPQTGSDLRTQYF.